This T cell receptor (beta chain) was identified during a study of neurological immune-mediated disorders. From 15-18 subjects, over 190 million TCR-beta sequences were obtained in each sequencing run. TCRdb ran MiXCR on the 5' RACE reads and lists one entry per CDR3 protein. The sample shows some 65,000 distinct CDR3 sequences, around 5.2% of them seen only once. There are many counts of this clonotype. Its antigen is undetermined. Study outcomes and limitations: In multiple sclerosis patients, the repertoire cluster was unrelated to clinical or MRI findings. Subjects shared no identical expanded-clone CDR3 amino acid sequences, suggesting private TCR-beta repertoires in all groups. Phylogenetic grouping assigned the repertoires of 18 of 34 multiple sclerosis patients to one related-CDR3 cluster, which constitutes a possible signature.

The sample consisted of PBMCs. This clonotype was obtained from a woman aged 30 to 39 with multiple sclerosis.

The CDR3 DNA sequence: TGCGCCAGCAGCCTTGGACAGGCGACCTACGAGCAGTACTTC. This encodes CASSLGQATYEQYF. The chain is built from TRBV5-1 and TRBJ2-7; 7 bases fit TRBD1. Germline CDR1 and CDR2: SGHRS and YFSETQ. The CDR3 loop spans 14 amino acids. The V segment lost 4 bases and the J segment 2 bases; nucleotides outside the gene matches: 6.